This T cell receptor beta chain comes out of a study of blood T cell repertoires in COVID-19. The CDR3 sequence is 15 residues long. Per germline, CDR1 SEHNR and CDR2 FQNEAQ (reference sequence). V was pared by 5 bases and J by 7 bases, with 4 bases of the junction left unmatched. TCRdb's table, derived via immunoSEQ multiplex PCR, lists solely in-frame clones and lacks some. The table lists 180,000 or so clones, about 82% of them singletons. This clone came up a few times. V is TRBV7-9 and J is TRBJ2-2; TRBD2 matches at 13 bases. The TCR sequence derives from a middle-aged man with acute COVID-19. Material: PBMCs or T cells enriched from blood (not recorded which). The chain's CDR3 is CASSRLAGGVGELFF. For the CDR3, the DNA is TGTGCCAGCAGCCGACTAGCGGGAGGTGTCGGGGAGCTGTTTTTT.